This T cell receptor (beta chain) emerged from a study of tumor-infiltrating lymphocytes in oesophageal squamous cell carcinoma. Concerning this clonotype: The junction and the germline gene differ at one end; a read error may be behind it.

TCRdb called the PCR reads again in MiXCR, with one record for every CDR3 protein. The sample gives approximately 12,000 distinct CDR3 sequences, roughly 53% of which show up once; about 25% is in the top ten. The source material was esophageal tumor tissue. The clonotype was recovered from a male donor with esophageal squamous cell carcinoma.

CDR3 sequence: CASSLAERGDEQHF. CDR3 bases: TGTGCCAGCAGCTTAGCAGAGAGGGGGGACGAGCAGCACTTT. This chain joins TRBV11-3 and TRBJ1-1, with TRBD1 as a possible D gene (6 bases). This CDR3 spans 14 amino acids. The germline CDR1 and CDR2 sequences are SGHNT and YENEEA.